These 20 T cell receptor beta chains were all obtained from the same sample, sequenced in a study of regulatory T cells in long-lasting Graves disease. As to time point: newly diagnosed GD, antithyroid drugs for less than 3 months. RNA isolated from PBMCs was used to make the TCR library. For TCR beta, libraries came from iRepertoire HTBI primers and Arm-PCR of CDR3 regions. Using its own MiXCR run on the multiplex PCR reads, TCRdb lists one record per CDR3 protein. The data show under 500,000 distinct CDR3 sequences, about 16% seen once. The data also belong to a second study, concerning T cells in Graves' hyperthyroidism and ophthalmopathy.

The specimen comprised peripheral blood mononuclear cells (PBMCs), sampled at new diagnosis, from a patient treated with antithyroid drugs. The source is a woman aged 25 to 39 with Graves disease.

This clonotype was found many times. The chain links TRBV2 to TRBJ1-2; possibly TRBD1 for D (5 bases). The CDR3 consists of 13 residues. The germline CDR1 and CDR2 sequences are SNHLY and FYNNEI. Trimming pared 8 bases from V and 4 bases from J, leaving 14 bases between. For the CDR3, the DNA is TGTGCCAGCCCAGGGAAGAGGACCTATGGCTACACCTTC. This encodes CASPGKRTYGYTF.

This clonotype was counted a few times. The V and J genes are TRBV5-5 and TRBJ2-1; D may be TRBD2 (6 bases). The CDR3 runs 16 residues. The germline V gene encodes CDR1 SGHKS and CDR2 YYEKEE (reference sequence). V shed 0 bases and J shed 9 bases, with 19 bases lying between them. CDR3 in DNA: TGTGCCAGCAGCTTGGTCGCGCGGGATGCCCTCGGTGAGCAGTTCTTC. This codes for CASSLVARDALGEQFF. The full variable domain, rest sourced from reference TRBV5-5 and TRBJ2-1, is DAGVTQSPTHLIKTRGQQVTLRCSPISGHKSVSWYQQVLGQGPQFIFQYYEKEERGRGNFPDRFSARQFPNYSSELNVNALLLGDSALYLCASSLVARDALGEQFFGPGTRLTVL.

This clonotype has ten or more counts. This chain joins TRBV18 and TRBJ2-7; D is undetermined. There are 14 residues in the CDR3. Trimming pared 2 bases from V and 4 bases from J, leaving 12 bases between. Per the germline V gene, CDR1 is KGHSH and CDR2 is LQKENI. CDR3 sequence: CASSPNEDPYEQYF. CDR3 nucleotide sequence: TGTGCCAGCTCACCAAACGAAGACCCTTACGAGCAGTACTTC.

Details on this clonotype: This may be a read error: a much more frequent sequence differs by one nucleotide. As DNA, the CDR3 is TGTGCCAGCGGTCCCCGGGGGAGCGGGTCCTACAATGAGCAGTTCTTC. This translates into CASGPRGSGSYNEQFF. J is TRBJ2-1 and V is TRBV12-3 or TRBV12-4, with a weak D call TRBD2 (6 bases). V dropped 8 bases and J dropped 1 base, with 18 bases sitting between them. The CDR3 totals 16 residues.

This clonotype was recorded at least ten times. The chain joins TRBV6-1 to TRBJ1-1; possibly TRBD1 for D (5 bases). Deletions cut 4 bases from V and 5 bases from J, with 11 bases between. CDR3 length: 13 amino acids. From germline, CDR1 is MNHNS and CDR2 SASEGT. Here the CDR3 reads CASSGRGETEAFF. DNA of the CDR3: TGTGCCAGCAGTGGCCGGGGGGAAACTGAAGCTTTCTTT.

The rearrangement uses TRBV18 and TRBJ2-7; D is unresolved. The CDR3 is 13 amino acids. Per germline, CDR1 KGHSH and CDR2 LQKENI. The V end lost 0 bases, the J end lost 6 bases, and 9 bases lay between the germline ends. CDR3 loop: CASSPPMGIEQYF. Here the CDR3 DNA reads TGTGCCAGCTCACCACCGATGGGGATCGAGCAGTACTTC.

This clonotype was observed many times. The genes are TRBV2 and TRBJ2-5; D gene unclear. V lost 6 bases, J lost 4 bases, and 15 bases lay in between. This CDR3 is built from 14 residues. The germline V gene encodes CDR1 SNHLY and CDR2 FYNNEI. The CDR3 loop is CASRPDLLGETQYF. As DNA, the CDR3 is TGTGCCAGCAGACCCGACCTTTTAGGAGAGACCCAGTACTTC.

This clonotype has a handful of counts. The rearrangement links TRBV3-1 to TRBJ1-1, with TRBD1 as a possible D gene (6 bases). V lost 2 bases, J lost 5 bases, and 18 bases lay in between. Germline values: CDR1 LGHDT, CDR2 YNNKEL (reference sequence). This CDR3 spans 16 amino acids. The CDR3 nucleotides are TGTGCCAGCAGCCAAAACTTACAGGGACGCTGGACTGAAGCTTTCTTT. This translates into CASSQNLQGRWTEAFF.

This clonotype occurred many times. The chain is built from TRBV24-1 and TRBJ1-2; D gene ambiguous. The CDR3 totals 13 residues. Germline CDR1 reads KGHDR; CDR2 reads SFDVKD. Trimming took off 4 bases at V and 2 bases at J, with 7 bases between the two ends. The CDR3 coding sequence is TGTGCCACCAGTGAGGCAGGAAACTATGGCTACACCTTC. It encodes CATSEAGNYGYTF.

The chain couples TRBV28 to TRBJ1-5; 8 positions match TRBD1. The CDR3 is made up of 15 amino acids. Germline CDR1 reads MDHEN; CDR2 reads SYDVKM. V lost 6 bases and J lost 2; bases outside the gene matches: 6. The CDR3 DNA sequence: TGTGCCAGCAGCGGACAGGGCCTCGGCAATCAGCCCCAGCATTTT. The encoded protein is CASSGQGLGNQPQHF.

This clonotype showed up just a few times. J is TRBJ2-6 and V is TRBV10-3; TRBD1 is a possible D gene (6 bases). CDR3 length equals 14 residues. CDR1 and CDR2 from the germline V gene are ENHRY and SYGVKD. Trimming shortened V by 11 bases and J by 0 bases, and 11 bases separated the two germline ends. The CDR3 DNA reads TGTGCCCTCTCGGACAGCTCTGGGGCCAACGTCCTGACTTTC. Translating gives CALSDSSGANVLTF.

The chain couples TRBV10-1 to TRBJ1-3; D is perhaps TRBD1 (5 bases). Germline V gene lookup returns CDR1 WNHNN and CDR2 SYGVQD (reference sequence). V dropped 2 bases and J dropped 0 bases, with 8 bases sitting between them. The CDR3 is 15 amino acids. The CDR3 spells CASSEDSHSGNTIYF. DNA of the CDR3: TGCGCCAGCAGTGAGGACAGCCACTCTGGAAACACCATATATTTT.

This clonotype was recorded only once. This chain uses TRBV7-2 with TRBJ1-2, with 7 bases that match TRBD1. The ends lost 5 bases at V and 2 bases at J; junction bases unmatched: 14. Germline lookup yields CDR1 SGHTA and CDR2 FQGNSA. The CDR3 sequence is 17 residues long. The CDR3 here is CASSQVPGQNFNYGYTF. CDR3 DNA: TGTGCCAGCAGCCAAGTACCGGGACAGAATTTCAACTATGGCTACACCTTC. Variable domain in full (rest from reference TRBV7-2 and TRBJ1-2): GAGVSQSPSNKVTEKGKDVELRCDPISGHTALYWYRQSLGQGLEFLIYFQGNSAPDKSGLPSDRFSAERTGGSVSTLTIQRTQQEDSAVYLCASSQVPGQNFNYGYTFGSGTRLTVV.

This clonotype was found many times. V gene TRBV11-2 combines with J gene TRBJ2-5; TRBD2 matches 14 bases. V lost 4 bases, J lost 9 bases, and 4 bases stayed unmatched. This CDR3 is built from 14 residues. Germline CDR1 is SGHAT and CDR2 is FQNNGV. The CDR3 DNA sequence: TGTGCCAGCAGCTCCGGGACTAGCGGGAGAGCCCAGTACTTC. Protein: CASSSGTSGRAQYF.

This clonotype was counted only a few times. V gene TRBV5-5 combines with J gene TRBJ1-2; D is unresolved. This CDR3 contains 14 residues. The V and J ends lost 0 bases and 2 bases respectively, with 8 bases between them. Germline CDR1 SGHKS, CDR2 YYEKEE (reference sequence). CDR3 DNA: TGTGCCAGCAGCTTGGACGCCAGGAACTATGGCTACACCTTC. Protein: CASSLDARNYGYTF.

This chain uses TRBV3-1 with TRBJ2-7, with TRBD1 as a possible D gene (6 bases). The germline V gene encodes CDR1 LGHDT and CDR2 YNNKEL (reference sequence). Trimming removed 0 bases from V and 3 bases from J, with 18 bases in between. The CDR3 is 17 amino acids. CDR3 nucleotides: TGTGCCAGCAGCCAAGATTTATGGGGGCAAAAAGGCTACGAGCAGTACTTC. Amino acids: CASSQDLWGQKGYEQYF.

A note on this clonotype: This could be a read error, since a much larger clone is one nucleotide away. The chain uses TRBV29-1 and TRBJ2-5; 8 nucleotides agree with TRBD2. The CDR3 is made up of 13 amino acids. Germline trimming cut 4 bases from V and 7 bases from J; bases unmatched to any gene: 8. Looked up from germline, CDR1 is SQVTM and CDR2 is ANQGSEA. This CDR3 is CSVVAGSSGTQYF. The DNA for the CDR3 is TGCAGCGTTGTAGCGGGATCCTCGGGGACCCAGTACTTC.

This clonotype appeared a single time. V gene TRBV7-2 combines with J gene TRBJ2-3; TRBD1 is a possible D gene (7 bases). Germline CDR1 SGHTA, CDR2 FQGNSA. This CDR3 comprises 17 residues. V dropped 3 bases and J dropped 0 bases, with 16 bases sitting between them. The CDR3 spells CASSFSGGTASTDTQYF. CDR3 DNA: TGTGCCAGCAGCTTTTCAGGGGGGACAGCTAGCACAGATACGCAGTATTTT.

J is TRBJ2-1 and V is TRBV20-1; D might be TRBD2 (6 bases). The end of the DNA aligns better with TRBJ2-7, so the J call may be wrong. The germline gives CDR1 DFQATT, CDR2 SNEGSKA (reference sequence). The CDR3 has 13 amino acids. The CDR3 here is CSAQRDSYNEQYF. CDR3 DNA sequence: TGCAGTGCCCAACGGGACTCGTACAATGAGCAGTACTTC.

There are many counts of this clonotype. This chain uses TRBV18 with TRBJ2-7; D is possibly TRBD1 (5 bases). V was shortened by 6 bases and J by 3 bases, with 15 bases between the two germline ends. Germline assignment: CDR1 KGHSH and CDR2 LQKENI. There are 14 residues in the CDR3. This CDR3 is CASSVDSINYEQYF. CDR3 coding DNA: TGTGCCAGCTCCGTCGACAGTATAAACTACGAGCAGTACTTC.